The following is a T cell receptor (beta chain) sequence with its context. The data are from a study of cytotoxic CD8 clonotypes in ibrutinib-treated CLL. Extraction of around 2 micrograms of genomic DNA from cryopreserved PBMCs supplied material for TCR beta libraries. V was pared by 9 bases and J by 3 bases, with 17 bases between. Germline CDR1 reads LNHDA; CDR2 reads SQIVND (reference sequence). This CDR3 is 15 amino acids long. Assay used: immunoSEQ multiplex PCR; TCRdb lists only in-frame clones, some missing. The table shows 20,000 to 30,000 clones, with less than 80% occurring only once. The gene calls are TRBV19 and TRBJ1-4, with TRBD1 as a possible D gene (5 bases). The sequence was obtained from a human donor with chronic lymphocytic leukemia. The sample consisted of PBMCs, taken before ibrutinib treatment. The CDR3 nucleotides are TGTGCCAGCCATAAGCCGGGGGGGTCTAATGAAAAACTGTTTTTT. Its translation: CASHKPGGSNEKLFF. The full variable domain, its missing parts supplied by reference TRBV19 and TRBJ1-4, is DGGITQSPKYLFRKEGQNVTLSCEQNLNHDAMYWYRQDPGQGLRLIYYSQIVNDFQKGDIAEGYSVSREKKESFPLTVTSAQKNPTAFYLCASHKPGGSNEKLFFGSGTQLSVL.